This paragraph reports one T cell receptor (beta chain). The immunoSEQ assay was v3. Measured with immunoSEQ multiplex PCR; TCRdb has only the in-frame clones, and not every one. The table has more than 20,000 clones, 72% seen once; the top ten hold 7.4%. Time point given: pre-treatment sample, taken before nivolumab and TIL therapy. The tumor samples were excised metastases, mostly pleural nodules or supraclavicular lymph nodes. Trimming took off 4 bases at V and 1 base at J, with 13 bases between the two ends. Germline CDR1 reads MNHEY; CDR2 reads SVGAGI. This CDR3 contains 15 residues. This sample stems from a study of TIL therapy for anti-PD-1-resistant metastatic lung cancer.

The sequencing used tumor tissue, collected at baseline. The chain couples TRBV6-5 to TRBJ1-1, with D possibly matching TRBD1 (6 bases). The origin of this receptor is a person between 25 and 79 years old with non-small cell lung cancer. The CDR3 spells CASSSFDRRNTEAFF. The CDR3, as DNA: TGTGCCAGCAGTTCATTTGACAGGAGGAACACTGAAGCTTTCTTT.